This T cell receptor beta chain comes out of a study of blood T cell repertoires in COVID-19. Background on the study: T cells, B-cell-depleted T cells, or PBMCs supplied cDNA or gDNA.

The germline V gene has CDR1 GTSNPN and CDR2 SVGIG (reference sequence). The CDR3 has 15 amino acids. V was pared by 2 bases and J by 0 bases, with 4 bases of the junction left unmatched. Original processing notes: Researchers report that nucleated cell counts were estimated from reference gene primer amplification. Sequencing used immunoSEQ multiplex PCR; TCRdb keeps in-frame clones, though not all of them. The DNA was the basis for D and trimming; V, J and clone size are from that table. Of approximately 140,000 clones listed, around 81% were seen once; the top ten hold 2.5% to 3%. The chain has TRBV30 and TRBJ2-3; 8 bases line up with TRBD2. What was sequenced was peripheral blood. The source is a woman in her 40s with active or convalescent COVID-19. The CDR3 is CAWSIGLASTDTQYF. The CDR3 DNA follows: TGTGCCTGGAGTATAGGACTAGCTAGCACAGATACGCAGTATTTT.